These T cell receptor beta chains were read from a single sample in a study of cytotoxic CD8 clonotypes in ibrutinib-treated CLL. This table comes from immunoSEQ multiplex PCR, and its TCRdb copy is limited to in-frame clones, with some not included. The repertoire holds around 40,000 clones, with less than 85% as singletons. Sample: PBMCs, taken at disease progression, from a patient treated with ibrutinib. The source is a human donor with chronic lymphocytic leukemia. Each CDR3 is given with its conserved first and last residue. A D gene is named only where the DNA matches it firmly. Clone size is given for some rows only: seen once, a few or many times, or a class if the clone is expanded.

TRBV4-1	-	TRBJ1-3	few	TGCGCCAGCAGCCAAAATGGGGGCTCTGGAAACACCATATATTTT	CASSQNGGSGNTIYF
TRBV19	-	TRBJ1-2	-	TGTGCCAGTAGTATGGGGAGGGGCGCTTATGGCTACACCTTC	CASSMGRGAYGYTF
TRBV15	-	TRBJ2-2	-	TGTGCCACCAGCAGGAAGACCGGGCCTACGAACACCGGGGAGCTGTTTTTT	CATSRKTGPTNTGELFF
TRBV23-1	-	TRBJ2-1	-	TGCGCCAGCAGTCAATCGGGGATCCAGAGACCAGAATACAATGAGCAATTCTTC	CASSQSGIQRPEYNEQFF
TRBV7-6	-	TRBJ2-7	-	TGTGCCAGCAGCTCCTCACCGGCGAGCTCCTACGAGCAGTACTTC	CASSSSPASSYEQYF
TRBV6-6	-	TRBJ1-5	few	TGTGCCAGCAGTTACCCGACAGCCAATCAGCCCCAGCATTTT	CASSYPTANQPQHF
TRBV2	-	TRBJ2-5	-	TGTGCCAGCAAGTTGCGGGCCTTTGGGGAGACCCAGTACTTC	CASKLRAFGETQYF
TRBV7-9	-	TRBJ2-3	few	TGTGCCAGCAGCTCCGGGTCAGATACGCAGTATTTT	CASSSGSDTQYF
TRBV6-1	-	TRBJ2-1	few	TGTGCCAGCAGTGAACCGACGGACTGGAGCTACAATGAGCAGTTCTTC	CASSEPTDWSYNEQFF
TRBV28	-	TRBJ1-6	-	TGTGCCAGCAGTCATTCCCCCCTCCACTTT	CASSHSPLHF
TRBV25-1	-	TRBJ2-1	many	TGTGCCACCGGACTAAATGAGCAGTTCTTC	CATGLNEQFF
TRBV5-5	-	TRBJ2-3	-	TGTGCCAGCAGCTCCGGGCTGAGCACAGATACGCAGTATTTT	CASSSGLSTDTQYF
TRBV28	TRBD2	TRBJ2-2	few	TGTGCCAGCAGCGTCCGGACTAGCTTTACCGGGGAGCTGTTTTTT	CASSVRTSFTGELFF
TRBV4-2	-	TRBJ2-1	few	TGTGCCAGCAGCCAAGAAAGGCTCGATACCTCCTACAATGAGCAGTTCTTC	CASSQERLDTSYNEQFF
TRBV6-5	-	TRBJ2-7	-	TGTGCCAGCCTCAAACCGTCCCCCACGCGAGAGCAGTACTTC	CASLKPSPTREQYF
TRBV6-1	-	TRBJ1-1	-	TGTGCCAGCACCCACGGGTCAGCAAACACTGAAGCTTTCTTT	CASTHGSANTEAFF
TRBV28	-	TRBJ1-5	-	TGTGCCAGCACCCCCCGGGGGTATAGCAATCAGCCCCAGCATTTT	CASTPRGYSNQPQHF
TRBV6-4	-	TRBJ1-5	few	TGTGCCAGCAGTGACTCGGAGAATCAGCCCCAGCATTTT	CASSDSENQPQHF
TRBV13	TRBD2	TRBJ2-3	-	TGTGCCAGCAGCTCCTCGACTAGCGGATTCACAGATACGCAGTATTTT	CASSSSTSGFTDTQYF
TRBV6-5	-	TRBJ2-1	-	TGTGCCAGCAGTTACAGAGCGGGCCGCCGGGGCGATGAGCAGTTCTTC	CASSYRAGRRGDEQFF
TRBV25-1	-	TRBJ1-5	many	TGTGCCAGCAGTGGGGTGGATAGCAATCAGCCCCAGCATTTT	CASSGVDSNQPQHF
TRBV6-1	TRBD2	TRBJ2-7	-	TGTGCCAGCAGTTTGGACCTAGCGGGGGGGACCGAGCAGTACTTC	CASSLDLAGGTEQYF
TRBV19	TRBD2	TRBJ2-5	-	TGTGCCAGTCGTCGGGGGGGGATTCCGGATCAGACCCAGTACTTC	CASRRGGIPDQTQYF
TRBV27	TRBD1	TRBJ2-1	-	TGTGCCAGCAGTCCCTGGACAGGGGCCTACAATGAGCAGTTCTTC	CASSPWTGAYNEQFF
TRBV4-1	TRBD1	TRBJ1-2	-	TGCGCCAGCAGCCCGGACAGGGCGAACTATGGCTACACCTTC	CASSPDRANYGYTF
TRBV9	-	TRBJ1-1	-	TGTGCCAGCAGCGTAGGAGTCGAAGACCCTACAGGATCCATGAACACTGAAGCTTTCTTT	CASSVGVEDPTGSMNTEAFF
TRBV5-1	-	TRBJ2-7	-	TGCGCCAGCAGCCGATGGCATATCTACGAGCAGTACTTC	CASSRWHIYEQYF
TRBV5-1	-	TRBJ1-3	-	TGCGCCAGCAGCCCTGACAGTGTCTCTGGAAACACCATATATTTT	CASSPDSVSGNTIYF
TRBV4-2	-	TRBJ2-7	-	TGTGCCAGCAGCTTCTACTCTGGGTCCTACGAGCAGTACTTC	CASSFYSGSYEQYF
TRBV27	-	TRBJ2-1	-	TGTGCCAGCAAGAGCCTACGCTCCTACAATGAGCAGTTCTTC	CASKSLRSYNEQFF
TRBV11-2	-	TRBJ1-2	once	TGTGCCAGCAGCTGGGCGGTTGACGGCTACACCTTC	CASSWAVDGYTF
TRBV7-9	-	TRBJ2-7	-	TGTGCCAGCAGCTTAGGGACAGTCTACGAGCAGTACTTC	CASSLGTVYEQYF
TRBV6-5	-	TRBJ2-1	once	TGTGCCAGCAGTTACTCCCAAGCGGGCTCCTACAATGAGCAGTTCTTC	CASSYSQAGSYNEQFF
TRBV28	-	TRBJ1-3	-	TGTGCCTCGGGGGTACTATCTGGAAACACCATATATTTT	CASGVLSGNTIYF
TRBV5-1	-	TRBJ1-1	-	TGCGCCAGCAATCCTTTACAAGGGGGAGACACTGAAGCTTTCTTT	CASNPLQGGDTEAFF
TRBV7-2	-	TRBJ1-5	-	TGTGCCAGCAGCTTAGGGGCAGGGGCCTTTTCAAATCAGCCCCAGCATTTT	CASSLGAGAFSNQPQHF
TRBV7-8	-	TRBJ1-2	once	TGTGCCAGCAGCTTAGTTCGGGGGGTGAACTATGGCTACACCTTC	CASSLVRGVNYGYTF
TRBV5-6	-	TRBJ2-2	once	TGTGCCAGCAGCTTCCCGCCCAGGGGGGCCCTTCGTACCGGGGAGCTGTTTTTT	CASSFPPRGALRTGELFF
TRBV6-5	-	TRBJ2-5	-	TGTGCCAGCAGTTTTGGGGGGCCCCTGACAGAGACCCAGTACTTC	CASSFGGPLTETQYF
TRBV5-1	-	TRBJ2-7	-	TGCGCCAGCAGCTTGGAGGACAGCTACGAGCAGTACTTC	CASSLEDSYEQYF